The clone carrying this TCR beta chain was counted a single time. These data come from a study of cytomegalovirus exposure and HLA in healthy donors. Measured with immunoSEQ multiplex PCR; TCRdb has only the in-frame clones, and not every one. The table has approximately 180,000 clones, roughly 88% seen once; the top ten hold about 1.5%. The V gene's germline CDR1 is SGHRS and CDR2 YFSETQ. Trimming removed 3 bases at V and 5 bases at J, with 16 bases between. CDR3 length equals 15 residues. This receptor was identified in a woman aged 18-30 years in good health and CMV-seronegative. The gene calls are TRBV5-1 and TRBJ2-3; perhaps TRBD2 as D (6 bases). The sequenced sample consisted of PBMCs. As DNA, the CDR3 is TGCGCCAGCAGCTCCACGTCTAGCGTATTAGATACGCAGTATTTT. Translating gives CASSSTSSVLDTQYF.